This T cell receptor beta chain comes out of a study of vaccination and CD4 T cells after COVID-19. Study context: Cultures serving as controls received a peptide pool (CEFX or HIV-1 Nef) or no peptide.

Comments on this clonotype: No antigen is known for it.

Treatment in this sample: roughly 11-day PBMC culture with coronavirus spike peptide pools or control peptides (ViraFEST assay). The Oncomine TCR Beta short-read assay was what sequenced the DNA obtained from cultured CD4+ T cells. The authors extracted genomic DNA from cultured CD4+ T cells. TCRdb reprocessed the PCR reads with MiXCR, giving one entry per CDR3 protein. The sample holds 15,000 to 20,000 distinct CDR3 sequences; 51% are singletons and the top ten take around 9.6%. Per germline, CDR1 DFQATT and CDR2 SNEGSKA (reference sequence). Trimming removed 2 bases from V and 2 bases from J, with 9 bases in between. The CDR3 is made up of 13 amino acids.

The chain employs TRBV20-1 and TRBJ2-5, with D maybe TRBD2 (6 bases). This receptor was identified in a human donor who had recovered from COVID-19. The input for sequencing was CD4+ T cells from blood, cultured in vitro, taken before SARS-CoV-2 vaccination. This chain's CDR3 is CSARPAGQETQYF. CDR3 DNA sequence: TGCAGTGCTAGACCCGCGGGGCAAGAGACCCAGTACTTC.